This entry is about one TCR beta chain. Healthy and HIV-negative, the adult donors had no recent acute infections or vaccinations. This sample stems from a study of shared clonotypes between healthy human individuals. V was cut by 1 base and J by 3 bases, with 19 bases left in between. Germline assignment: CDR1 SGHVS and CDR2 FQNEAQ. CDR3 length: 17 residues. Sequencing was performed with immunoSEQ multiplex PCR; in TCRdb, only in-frame clones are kept and a portion is missing. The sample has fewer than 650,000 clones, roughly four fifths seen once. Material: PBMCs. This TCR came from a woman in her thirties or forties in good health. Some clones in this sample may be carry-over from other donors' samples. The gene calls are TRBV7-8 and TRBJ2-7, with no clear D. CDR3 region: CASSLGRKAGTYYEQYF. In nucleotides, the CDR3 is TGTGCCAGCAGCTTAGGGCGAAAGGCTGGTACATACTACGAGCAGTACTTC.